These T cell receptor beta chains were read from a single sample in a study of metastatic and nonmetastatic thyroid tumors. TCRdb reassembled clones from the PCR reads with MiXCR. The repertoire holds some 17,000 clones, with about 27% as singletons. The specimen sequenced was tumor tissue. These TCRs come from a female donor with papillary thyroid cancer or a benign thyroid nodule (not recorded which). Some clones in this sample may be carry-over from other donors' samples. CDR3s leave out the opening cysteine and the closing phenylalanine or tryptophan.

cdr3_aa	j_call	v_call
ASSSQGASYEQY	TRBJ2-7	TRBV7-2
ANSLDGAVTYTQY	TRBJ2-3	TRBV11-3
ASSSSGRRNTVELF	TRBJ2-2	TRBV11-2
ASSYSAGATYRYT	TRBJ1-2	TRBV6-5
SARKGGTEIYGYT	TRBJ1-2	TRBV20-1
ASTSGWWEQY	TRBJ2-7	TRBV2
ASSLSGESASYGYT	TRBJ1-2	TRBV5-1
ASSEGTGTSNFYGYT	TRBJ1-2	TRBV2
ATSRPGHLNTGELF	TRBJ2-2	TRBV15
ASSRDSGTGELF	TRBJ2-2	TRBV5-1